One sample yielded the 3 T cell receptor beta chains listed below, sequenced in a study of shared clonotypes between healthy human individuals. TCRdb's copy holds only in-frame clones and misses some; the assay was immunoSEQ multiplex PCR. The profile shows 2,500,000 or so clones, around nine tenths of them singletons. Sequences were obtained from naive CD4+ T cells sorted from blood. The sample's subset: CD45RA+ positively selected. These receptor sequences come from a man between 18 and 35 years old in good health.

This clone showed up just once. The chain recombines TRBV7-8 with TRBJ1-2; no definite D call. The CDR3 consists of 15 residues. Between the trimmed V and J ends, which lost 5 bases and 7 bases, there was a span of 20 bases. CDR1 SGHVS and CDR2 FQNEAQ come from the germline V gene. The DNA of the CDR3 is TGTGCCAGCAGCCCTACCGACGTGGTTTCATCTGGCTACACCTTC. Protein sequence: CASSPTDVVSSGYTF.

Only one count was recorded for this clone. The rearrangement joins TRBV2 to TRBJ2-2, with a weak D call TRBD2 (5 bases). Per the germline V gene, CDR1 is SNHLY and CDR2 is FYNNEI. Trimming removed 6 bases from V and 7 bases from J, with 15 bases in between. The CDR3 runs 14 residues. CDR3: CASSNPLRGGELFF. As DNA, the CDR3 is TGTGCCAGCAGCAACCCCCTTCGGGGCGGGGAGCTGTTTTTT.

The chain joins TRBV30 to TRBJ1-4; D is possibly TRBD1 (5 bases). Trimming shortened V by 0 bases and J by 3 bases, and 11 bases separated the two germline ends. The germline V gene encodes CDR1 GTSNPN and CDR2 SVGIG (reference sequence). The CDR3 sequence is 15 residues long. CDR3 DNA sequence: TGTGCCTGGAGTGTAGGGGCAAGGCCTAATGAAAAACTGTTTTTT. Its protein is CAWSVGARPNEKLFF.